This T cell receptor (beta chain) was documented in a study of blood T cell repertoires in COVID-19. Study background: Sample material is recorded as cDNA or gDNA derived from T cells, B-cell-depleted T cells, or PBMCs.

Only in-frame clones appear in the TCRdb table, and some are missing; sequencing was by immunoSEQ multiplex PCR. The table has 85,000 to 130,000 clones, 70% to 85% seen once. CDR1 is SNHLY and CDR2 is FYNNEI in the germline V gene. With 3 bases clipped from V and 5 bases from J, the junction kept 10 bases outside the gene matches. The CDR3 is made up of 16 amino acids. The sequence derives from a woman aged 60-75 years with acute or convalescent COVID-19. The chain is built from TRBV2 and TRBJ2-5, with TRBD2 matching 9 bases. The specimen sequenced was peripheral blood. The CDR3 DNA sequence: TGTGCCAGCAGTGAGAGACTAGCGGCCAGTGGGGAGACCCAGTACTTC. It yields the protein CASSERLAASGETQYF.